The rows below give T cell receptor beta chains drawn from one sample of a study of T-cell memory formation after mild COVID-19. TCRdb reanalysed the 5' RACE reads using MiXCR and keeps one entry per CDR3 protein. The repertoire consists of a few hundred thousand distinct CDR3 sequences, with less than 20% occurring once and the leading ten covering approximately 20%. Sequences were obtained from PBMCs or a T cell subset sorted from them (not recorded which). These receptors were taken from a man aged 18 to 35 who had mild COVID-19 (a few samples of this study predate the infection). Cell type and time point are not known. Each CDR3 is given with its conserved first and last residue. D genes are given only for firm matches. Rows give clone size only sometimes, using once, few, many, or a class for an expanded clone.

many	TRBV6-5	TRBJ2-1	NA	TGTGCCAGCGGCCATAGGTCTGGGAGCTCCTACAATGAGCAGTTCTTC	CASGHRSGSSYNEQFF
NA	TRBV7-2	TRBJ2-3	TRBD2	TGTGCCAGCAGCTCGAAACGAAGCCCGGGACTAGCGGGGGGTGGGGATACGCAGTATTTT	CASSSKRSPGLAGGGDTQYF
few	TRBV6-5	TRBJ1-1	TRBD1	TGTGCCAGCAGCACCAATGCGTTCACAGGGGCAGCGAACACTGAAGCTTTCTTT	CASSTNAFTGAANTEAFF
NA	TRBV4-1	TRBJ1-1	NA	TGCGCCAGCAGCCAGGAGGGCGCTCTCATCGAAGCTTTCTTT	CASSQEGALIEAFF
few	TRBV20-1	TRBJ2-3	NA	TGCAGTGCTAGCTTTCTCGGGGGAGATACGCAGTATTTT	CSASFLGGDTQYF
NA	TRBV7-2	TRBJ2-4	TRBD2	TGTGCCAGCAGCTTGGGACTAGCGGGGTTAAAAAACATTCAGTACTTC	CASSLGLAGLKNIQYF
NA	TRBV20-1	TRBJ1-2	NA	TGCAGTGCTAGAGATGGGGAGCGAAACTATGGCTACACCTTC	CSARDGERNYGYTF
few	TRBV27	TRBJ2-5	NA	TGTGCCAGCCGCGACGTTGGGGGCGAAGAGACCCAGTACTTC	CASRDVGGEETQYF
NA	TRBV12-3/TRBV12-4	TRBJ2-3	NA	TGTGCCAGCAGCTTGGGGGATGCAGATACGCAGTATTTT	CASSLGDADTQYF
few	TRBV9	TRBJ2-5	TRBD2	TGTGCCAGCAGCGTCGGGACTAGGGGTGGAGTGTCCGGAGAGACCCAGTACTTC	CASSVGTRGGVSGETQYF
NA	TRBV25-1	TRBJ1-5	NA	TGTGCCAGCAGTGAAGTAGGTAGCAATCAGCCCCAGCATTTT	CASSEVGSNQPQHF
few	TRBV7-8	TRBJ2-2	TRBD1	TGTGCCAGCAGCTTAGGGACAGGGGCCTACGGGGAGCTGTTTTTT	CASSLGTGAYGELFF
NA	TRBV7-9	TRBJ2-6	NA	TGTGCCAGCAGCCCCCCGGGACATCACTCTGGGGCCAACGTCCTGACTTTC	CASSPPGHHSGANVLTF
few	TRBV6-5	TRBJ1-1	NA	TGTGCCAGCAGTTACTGGTCGATCTTGAACACTGAAGCTTTCTTT	CASSYWSILNTEAFF
few	TRBV20-1	TRBJ1-4	TRBD1	TGCAGTGCGCCGGGACAGGATAATGAAAAACTGTTTTTT	CSAPGQDNEKLFF
NA	TRBV24-1	TRBJ2-1	NA	TGTGCCACCAGGAAGGGATCCTACAATGAGCAGTTCTTC	CATRKGSYNEQFF
many	TRBV12-3/TRBV12-4	TRBJ2-7	NA	TGTGCCAGCAGTTTGGTTGCCCGGGGGCACGAGCAGTACTTC	CASSLVARGHEQYF
few	TRBV6-5	TRBJ1-1	NA	TGTGCCAGCACCATGAATGGGGGATTGAACACTGAAGCTTTCTTT	CASTMNGGLNTEAFF
few	TRBV12-3/TRBV12-4	TRBJ2-5	NA	TGTGCCAGCAGTTTATCGGCGCGGCAAGAGACCCAGTACTTC	CASSLSARQETQYF
NA	TRBV4-3	TRBJ2-7	NA	TGCGCCAGCAGCCAAGTGAGGAGTCTGGGTTTC	CASSQVRSLGF
few	TRBV24-1	TRBJ2-2	NA	TGTGCCACCACAGGGGGGAGAGGCACCGGGGAGCTGTTTTTT	CATTGGRGTGELFF
many	TRBV24-1	TRBJ1-2	NA	TGTGCCACCAGTGATTTGGACAGTAACTATGGCTACACCTTC	CATSDLDSNYGYTF